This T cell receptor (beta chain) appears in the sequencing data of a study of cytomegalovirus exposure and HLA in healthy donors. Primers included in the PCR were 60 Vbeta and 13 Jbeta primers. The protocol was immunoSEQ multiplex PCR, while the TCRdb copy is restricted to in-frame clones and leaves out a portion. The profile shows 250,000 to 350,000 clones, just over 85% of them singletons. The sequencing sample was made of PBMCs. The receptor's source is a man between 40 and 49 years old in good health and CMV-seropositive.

In nucleotides, the CDR3 is TGTGCCAGCTCACCGGACGGACTCTATGGCTACACCTTC. Encoded protein: CASSPDGLYGYTF. V usage is TRBV18 and J usage is TRBJ1-2; D unresolved. The CDR3 sequence is 13 residues long. V was cut by 3 bases and J by 4 bases, with 9 bases left in between. Germline V gene data show CDR1 as KGHSH and CDR2 as LQKENI.